This T cell receptor beta chain comes out of a study of blood T cell repertoires in COVID-19. Overall study: Donors in the United States, Italy and Spain gave samples during acute or convalescent COVID-19.

This CDR3 has 16 residues. CDR1 is KGHSH and CDR2 is LQKENI in the germline V gene. The V and J ends lost 0 bases and 5 bases, in that order; junction bases with no gene match: 4. Original processing methods: Reference gene primer amplification gave estimated nucleated cell counts. Sequencing was performed with immunoSEQ multiplex PCR; in TCRdb, only in-frame clones are kept and a portion is missing. V and J calls and clone size are given by that table; D and trimming were obtained from the DNA. Among 40,000 to 45,000 clones listed, around nine tenths were seen once. This chain links TRBV18 with TRBJ2-1; TRBD1 agrees at 10 bases. This sequence was found in a man aged 50-60 years with active COVID-19. The sample taken for sequencing was peripheral blood. CDR3 nucleotide sequence: TGTGCCAGCTCACCACCGGGACAGGGGTCCCACAATGAGCAGTTCTTC. This sequence encodes CASSPPGQGSHNEQFF.